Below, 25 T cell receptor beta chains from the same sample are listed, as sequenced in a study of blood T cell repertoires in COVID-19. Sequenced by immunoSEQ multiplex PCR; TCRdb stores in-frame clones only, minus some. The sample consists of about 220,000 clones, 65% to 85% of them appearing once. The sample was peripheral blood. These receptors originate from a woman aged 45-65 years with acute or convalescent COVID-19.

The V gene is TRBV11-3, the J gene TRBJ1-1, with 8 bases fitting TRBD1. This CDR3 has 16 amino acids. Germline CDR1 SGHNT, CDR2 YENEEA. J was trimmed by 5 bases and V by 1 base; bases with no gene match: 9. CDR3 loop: CASSLGAGGLGTEAFF. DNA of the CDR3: TGTGCCAGCAGCTTAGGGGCAGGGGGCTTAGGTACTGAAGCTTTCTTT.

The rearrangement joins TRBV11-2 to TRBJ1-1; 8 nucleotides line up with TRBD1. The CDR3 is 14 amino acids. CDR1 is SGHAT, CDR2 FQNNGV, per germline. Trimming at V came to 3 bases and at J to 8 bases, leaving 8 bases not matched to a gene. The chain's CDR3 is CASSFRQGTPEAFF. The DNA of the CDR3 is TGTGCCAGCAGCTTTAGACAGGGGACCCCCGAAGCTTTCTTT. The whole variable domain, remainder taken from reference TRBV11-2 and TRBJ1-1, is EAGVAQSPRYKIIEKRQSVAFWCNPISGHATLYWYQQILGQGPKLLIQFQNNGVVDDSQLPKDRFSAERLKGVDSTLKIQPAKLEDSAVYLCASSFRQGTPEAFFGQGTRLTVV.

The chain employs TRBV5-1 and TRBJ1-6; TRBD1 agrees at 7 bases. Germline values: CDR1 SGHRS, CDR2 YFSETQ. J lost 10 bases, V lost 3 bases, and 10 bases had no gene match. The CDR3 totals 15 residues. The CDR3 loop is CASSSEQGYRSPLHF. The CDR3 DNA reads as TGCGCCAGCAGCTCGGAACAGGGGTATAGGTCACCCCTCCACTTT.

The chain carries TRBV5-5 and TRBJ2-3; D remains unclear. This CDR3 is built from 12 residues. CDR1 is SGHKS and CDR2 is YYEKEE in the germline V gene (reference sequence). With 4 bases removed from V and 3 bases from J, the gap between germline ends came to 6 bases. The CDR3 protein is CASSEETDTQYF. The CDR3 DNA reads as TGTGCCAGCAGCGAGGAGACAGATACGCAGTATTTT.

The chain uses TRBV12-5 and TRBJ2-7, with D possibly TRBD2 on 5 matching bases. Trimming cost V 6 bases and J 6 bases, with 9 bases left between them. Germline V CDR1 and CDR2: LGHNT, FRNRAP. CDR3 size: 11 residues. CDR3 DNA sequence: TGTGCTAGTGGCCGCGCGGGCGAGCAGTACTTC. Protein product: CASGRAGEQYF. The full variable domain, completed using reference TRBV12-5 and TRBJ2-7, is DARVTQTPRHKVTEMGQEVTMRCQPILGHNTVFWYRQTMMQGLELLAYFRNRAPLDDSGMPKDRFSAEMPDATLATLKIQPSEPRDSAVYFCASGRAGEQYFGPGTRLTVT.

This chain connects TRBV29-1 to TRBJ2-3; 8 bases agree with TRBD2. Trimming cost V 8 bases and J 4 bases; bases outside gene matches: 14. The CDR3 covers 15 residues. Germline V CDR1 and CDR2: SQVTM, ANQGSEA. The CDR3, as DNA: TGCAGCTTGGGAAAGGCGGGAGGTTGGGCAGATACGCAGTATTTT. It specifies CSLGKAGGWADTQYF.

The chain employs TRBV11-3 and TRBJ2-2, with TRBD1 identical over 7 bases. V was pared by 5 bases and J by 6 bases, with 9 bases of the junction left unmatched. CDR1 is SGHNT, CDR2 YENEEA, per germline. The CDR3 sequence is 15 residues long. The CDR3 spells CASSLDRVGAGELFF. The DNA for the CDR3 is TGTGCCAGCAGCCTCGACAGGGTTGGGGCCGGGGAGCTGTTTTTT.

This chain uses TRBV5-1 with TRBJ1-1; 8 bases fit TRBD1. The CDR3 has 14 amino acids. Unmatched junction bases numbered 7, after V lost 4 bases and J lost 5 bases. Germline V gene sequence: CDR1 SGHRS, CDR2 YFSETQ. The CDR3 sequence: CASSPDRGGTEAFF. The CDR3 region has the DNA TGCGCCAGCAGCCCAGACAGGGGAGGGACTGAAGCTTTCTTT.

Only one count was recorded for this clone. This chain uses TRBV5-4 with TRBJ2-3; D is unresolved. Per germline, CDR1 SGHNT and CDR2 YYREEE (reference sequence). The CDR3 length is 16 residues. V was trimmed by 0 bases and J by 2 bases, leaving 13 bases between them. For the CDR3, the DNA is TGTGCCAGCAGCTTGGAGCCCCTAGGCCTCACAGATACGCAGTATTTT. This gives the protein CASSLEPLGLTDTQYF.

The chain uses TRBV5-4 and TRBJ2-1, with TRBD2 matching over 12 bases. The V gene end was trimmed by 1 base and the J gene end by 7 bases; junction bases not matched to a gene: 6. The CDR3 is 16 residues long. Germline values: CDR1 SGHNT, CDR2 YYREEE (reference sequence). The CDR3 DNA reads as TGTGCCAGCAGCTTGTACCTAGCGGGAGGGAGGAATGAGCAGTTCTTC. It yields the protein CASSLYLAGGRNEQFF. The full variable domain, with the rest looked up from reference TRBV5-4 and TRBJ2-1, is ETGVTQSPTHLIKTRGQQVTLRCSSQSGHNTVSWYQQALGQGPQFIFQYYREEENGRGNFPPRFSGLQFPNYSSELNVNALELDDSALYLCASSLYLAGGRNEQFFGPGTRLTVL.

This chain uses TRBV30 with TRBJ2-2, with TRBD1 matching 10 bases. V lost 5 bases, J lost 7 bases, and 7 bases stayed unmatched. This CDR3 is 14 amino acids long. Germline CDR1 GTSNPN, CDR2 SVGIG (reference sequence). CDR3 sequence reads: CAWGGTGADGELFF. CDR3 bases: TGTGCCTGGGGTGGGACAGGGGCGGACGGGGAGCTGTTTTTT.

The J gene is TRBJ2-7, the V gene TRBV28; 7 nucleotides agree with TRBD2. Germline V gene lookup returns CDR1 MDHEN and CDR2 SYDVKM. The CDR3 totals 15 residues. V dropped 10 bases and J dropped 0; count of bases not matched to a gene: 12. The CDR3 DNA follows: TGTGCCATCTCGACGCAGCGGGGCAGCTCCTACGAGCAGTACTTC. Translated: CAISTQRGSSYEQYF.

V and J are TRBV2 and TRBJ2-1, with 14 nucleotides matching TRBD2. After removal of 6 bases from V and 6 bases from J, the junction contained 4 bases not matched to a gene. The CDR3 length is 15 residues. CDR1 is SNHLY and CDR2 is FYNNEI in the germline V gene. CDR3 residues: CASRSGLAGVNEQFF. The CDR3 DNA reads TGTGCCAGCAGGTCGGGACTAGCGGGAGTCAATGAGCAGTTCTTC.

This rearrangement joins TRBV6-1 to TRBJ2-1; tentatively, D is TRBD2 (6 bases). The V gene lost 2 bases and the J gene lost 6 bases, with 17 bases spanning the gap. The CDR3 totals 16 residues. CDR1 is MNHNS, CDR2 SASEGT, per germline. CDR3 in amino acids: CASSEYPRTIINEQFF. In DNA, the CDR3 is TGTGCCAGCAGTGAATACCCTAGGACTATTATCAATGAGCAGTTCTTC.

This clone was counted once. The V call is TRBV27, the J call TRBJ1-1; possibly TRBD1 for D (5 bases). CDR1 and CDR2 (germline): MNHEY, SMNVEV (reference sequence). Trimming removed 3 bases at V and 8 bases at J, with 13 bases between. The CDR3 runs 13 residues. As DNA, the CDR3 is TGTGCCAGCAGTTTCGGGGGAGCCCCAGAAGCTTTCTTT. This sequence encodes CASSFGGAPEAFF.

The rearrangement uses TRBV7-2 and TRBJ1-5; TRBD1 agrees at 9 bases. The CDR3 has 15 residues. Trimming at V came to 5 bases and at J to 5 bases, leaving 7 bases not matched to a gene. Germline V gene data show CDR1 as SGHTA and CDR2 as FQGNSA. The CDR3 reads CASSGSGTGYQPQHF. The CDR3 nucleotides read TGTGCCAGCAGCGGATCCGGGACAGGGTATCAGCCCCAGCATTTT. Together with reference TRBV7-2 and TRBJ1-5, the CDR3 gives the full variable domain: GAGVSQSPSNKVTEKGKDVELRCDPISGHTALYWYRQSLGQGLEFLIYFQGNSAPDKSGLPSDRFSAERTGGSVSTLTIQRTQQEDSAVYLCASSGSGTGYQPQHFGDGTRLSIL.

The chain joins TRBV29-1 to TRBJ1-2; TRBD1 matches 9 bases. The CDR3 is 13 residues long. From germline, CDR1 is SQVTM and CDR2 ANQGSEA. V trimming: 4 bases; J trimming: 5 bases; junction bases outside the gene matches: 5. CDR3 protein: CSVAGTGKYGYTF. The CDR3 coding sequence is TGCAGCGTTGCCGGGACAGGGAAATATGGCTACACCTTC.

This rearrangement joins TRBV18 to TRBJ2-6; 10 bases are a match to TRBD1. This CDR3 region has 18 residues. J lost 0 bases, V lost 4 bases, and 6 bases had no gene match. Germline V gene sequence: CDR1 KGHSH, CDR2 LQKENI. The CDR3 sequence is CASSRQGAYISGANVLTF. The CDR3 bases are TGTGCCAGCTCACGACAGGGGGCTTATATCTCTGGGGCCAACGTCCTGACTTTC.

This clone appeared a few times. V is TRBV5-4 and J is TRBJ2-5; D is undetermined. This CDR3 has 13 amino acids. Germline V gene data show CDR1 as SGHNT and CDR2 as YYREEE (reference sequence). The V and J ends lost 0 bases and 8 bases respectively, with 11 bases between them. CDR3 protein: CASSLDYLDTQYF. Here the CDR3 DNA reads TGTGCCAGCAGCTTGGACTATTTAGACACCCAGTACTTC. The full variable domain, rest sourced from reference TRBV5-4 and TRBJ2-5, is ETGVTQSPTHLIKTRGQQVTLRCSSQSGHNTVSWYQQALGQGPQFIFQYYREEENGRGNFPPRFSGLQFPNYSSELNVNALELDDSALYLCASSLDYLDTQYFGPGTRLLVL.

The CDR3 DNA reads as TGCGCCAGCAGCAACGACAGGATTCTCTCCTACGAGCAGTACTTC. Protein sequence: CASSNDRILSYEQYF. This rearrangement joins TRBV5-1 to TRBJ2-7, with a tentative D call TRBD1 (6 bases). With 4 bases removed from V and 0 bases from J, the gap between germline ends came to 14 bases. CDR1 is SGHRS, CDR2 YFSETQ, per germline. The CDR3 runs to 15 residues.

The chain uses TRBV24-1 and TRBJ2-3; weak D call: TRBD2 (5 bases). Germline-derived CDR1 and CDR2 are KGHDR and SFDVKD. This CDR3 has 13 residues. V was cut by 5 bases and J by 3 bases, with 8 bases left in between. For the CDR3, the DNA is TGTGCCACCAGTGGCCGGGGAACAGATACGCAGTATTTT. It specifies CATSGRGTDTQYF.

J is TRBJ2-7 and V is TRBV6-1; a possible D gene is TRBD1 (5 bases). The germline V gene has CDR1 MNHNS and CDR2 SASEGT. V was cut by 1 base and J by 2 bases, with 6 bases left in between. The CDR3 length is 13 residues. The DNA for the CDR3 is TGTGCCAGCAGTGAAGGACAGCCCTACGAGCAGTACTTC. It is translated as CASSEGQPYEQYF.

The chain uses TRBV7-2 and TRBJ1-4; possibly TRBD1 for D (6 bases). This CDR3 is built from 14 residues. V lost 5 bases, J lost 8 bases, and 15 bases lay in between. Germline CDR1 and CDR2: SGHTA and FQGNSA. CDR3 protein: CASSLVFQGEKLFF. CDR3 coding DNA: TGTGCCAGCAGCCTCGTTTTCCAGGGGGAAAAACTGTTTTTT.

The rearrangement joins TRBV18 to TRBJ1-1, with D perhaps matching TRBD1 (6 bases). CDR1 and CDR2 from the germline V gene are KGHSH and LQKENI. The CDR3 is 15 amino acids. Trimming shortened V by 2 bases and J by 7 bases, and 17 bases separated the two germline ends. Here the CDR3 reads CASSPFRTDLGEAFF. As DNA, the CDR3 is TGTGCCAGCTCACCATTTAGGACAGACCTAGGTGAAGCTTTCTTT.

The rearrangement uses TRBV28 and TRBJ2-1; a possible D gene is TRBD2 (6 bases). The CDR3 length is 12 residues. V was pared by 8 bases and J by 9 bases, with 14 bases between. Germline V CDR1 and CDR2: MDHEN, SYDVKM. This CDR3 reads CASGSVGGEQFF. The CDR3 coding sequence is TGTGCCAGCGGCTCGGTGGGGGGTGAGCAGTTCTTC. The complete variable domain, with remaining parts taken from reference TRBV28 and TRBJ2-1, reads DVKVTQSSRYLVKRTGEKVFLECVQDMDHENMFWYRQDPGLGLRLIYFSYDVKMKEKGDIPEGYSVSREKKERFSLILESASTNQTSMYLCASGSVGGEQFFGPGTRLTVL.